The 7 T cell receptor beta chains below come from one sample, sequenced in a study of T cells in Graves' hyperthyroidism and ophthalmopathy. From RNA transcripts, TCR beta CDR3 regions were amplified. When the TCR CDR3 underwent first-round RT-PCR, the HTBI primer set was used. MiXCR, run by TCRdb on the multiplex PCR reads, gives a single entry per CDR3 protein. The data show around 440,000 distinct CDR3 sequences, 15% to 19% seen once. Sequencing input: blood. The origin of the receptors is a young woman with Graves' hyperthyroidism.

The sample holds many counts of this clonotype. This chain connects TRBV28 to TRBJ1-5, with no clear D. Trimming pared 7 bases from V and 0 bases from J, leaving 10 bases between. The CDR3 runs to 14 residues. The germline CDR1 and CDR2 sequences are MDHEN and SYDVKM. The CDR3 region has the DNA TGTGCCAGCACCTGGACCCATAGCAATCAGCCCCAGCATTTT. Translation gives CASTWTHSNQPQHF.

This clonotype occurred a few times. CDR3 amino acids: CASSIRDRGLADTQYF. CDR3 bases: TGTGCCAGCAGTATCCGGGACAGGGGGCTCGCAGATACGCAGTATTTT. This rearrangement joins TRBV6-1 to TRBJ2-3; 12 positions agree with TRBD1. This CDR3 spans 16 amino acids. V gave up 5 bases and J gave up 4 bases; unmatched junction bases: 7. The germline V gene has CDR1 MNHNS and CDR2 SASEGT.

This clonotype was observed at least ten times. This chain uses TRBV18 with TRBJ2-1, with TRBD2 matching over 9 bases. This CDR3 contains 18 residues. Germline trimming cut 3 bases from V and 2 bases from J; bases unmatched to any gene: 11. Germline CDR1 KGHSH, CDR2 LQKENI. CDR3 DNA: TGTGCCAGCTCACCGAGGATCTTGACTAGCGGAGCCTACAATGAGCAGTTCTTC. It codes for CASSPRILTSGAYNEQFF.

The sample holds many counts of this clonotype. The chain links TRBV11-2 to TRBJ1-1; weak D call: TRBD1 (6 bases). V shed 5 bases and J shed 4 bases, with 17 bases lying between them. This CDR3 region has 15 residues. The germline CDR1 and CDR2 sequences are SGHAT and FQNNGV. In nucleotides, the CDR3 is TGTGCCAGCAGCCGGGGGGGGAAAGGGGGCACTGAAGCTTTCTTT. Amino acids: CASSRGGKGGTEAFF.

This clonotype showed up many times. The gene calls are TRBV6-5 and TRBJ1-1, with D tentatively TRBD1 (6 bases). The CDR3 runs 14 residues. Germline loops: CDR1 MNHEY, CDR2 SVGAGI. V lost 2 bases and J 2 bases, leaving 9 bases between the germline ends. CDR3 nucleotide sequence: TGTGCCAGCAGTTACCCAGGGGAAAACACTGAAGCTTTCTTT. This translates into CASSYPGENTEAFF.

This clonotype showed up many times. J is TRBJ2-1 and V is TRBV7-9; D possibly corresponds to TRBD2 (6 bases). V lost 2 bases to trimming and J lost 8 bases, with 16 bases between them. Germline V gene sequence: CDR1 SEHNR, CDR2 FQNEAQ (reference sequence). CDR3 length: 15 residues. CDR3 residues: CASSLWRGSTDEQFF. Here the CDR3 DNA reads TGTGCCAGCAGCTTATGGCGGGGCTCGACCGATGAGCAGTTCTTC. Together with reference TRBV7-9 and TRBJ2-1, the CDR3 gives the full variable domain: DTGVSQNPRHKITKRGQNVTFRCDPISEHNRLYWYRQTLGQGPEFLTYFQNEAQLEKSRLLSDRFSAERPKGSFSTLEIQRTEQGDSAMYLCASSLWRGSTDEQFFGPGTRLTVL.

Ten or more counts support this clonotype. The rearrangement uses TRBV19 and TRBJ2-5; 7 bases line up with TRBD1. Germline V gene data show CDR1 as LNHDA and CDR2 as SQIVND (reference sequence). The CDR3 extends over 12 amino acids. Unmatched junction bases numbered 9, after V lost 6 bases and J lost 11 bases. CDR3 sequence: CASSNGDSGQYF. In DNA, the CDR3 is TGTGCCAGTAGCAATGGGGACAGTGGACAGTACTTC.